This entry lists 14 T cell receptor beta chains sequenced from one sample in a study of shared clonotypes between healthy human individuals. Libraries were prepared by immunoSEQ multiplex PCR; TCRdb keeps only in-frame clonotypes and omits some of them. The sample has over a million clones, roughly 74% seen once; the top ten hold around 0.61%. The specimen was memory CD4+ T cells from PBMCs. This sample's subset: CD45RA-negative fraction. These receptors all stem from a man between 18 and 35 years old in good health. Some clones in this sample may be carry-over from other donors' samples.

V is TRBV6-1 and J is TRBJ2-1, with 11 bases that match TRBD2. This CDR3 comprises 15 residues. Germline loops: CDR1 MNHNS, CDR2 SASEGT. J gave up 6 bases and V 8 bases, and 9 bases lay outside the gene matches. CDR3 region: CASDPTSGGPNEQFF. CDR3 DNA: TGTGCCAGCGACCCCACTAGCGGGGGTCCCAATGAGCAGTTCTTC.

This clone was counted only a few times. This rearrangement joins TRBV5-1 to TRBJ2-7, with 10 bases identical to TRBD2. The CDR3 totals 14 residues. Unmatched junction bases numbered 1, after V lost 4 bases and J lost 0 bases. Germline-derived CDR1 and CDR2 are SGHRS and YFSETQ. CDR3 region: CASSPSGSSYEQYF. In nucleotides, the CDR3 is TGCGCCAGCAGCCCTAGCGGGAGCTCCTACGAGCAGTACTTC.

V is TRBV10-3 and J is TRBJ1-5; TRBD1 aligns across 7 bases. The trim removed 0 bases at V and 5 bases at J, leaving 7 bases unmatched. This CDR3 comprises 16 residues. Germline loops: CDR1 ENHRY, CDR2 SYGVKD. The CDR3: CAISESIPRGDQPQHF. DNA for the CDR3: TGTGCCATCAGTGAGTCGATCCCCAGGGGGGATCAGCCCCAGCATTTT.

The V and J genes are TRBV28 and TRBJ2-1; 13 nucleotides line up with TRBD2. This CDR3 has 15 amino acids. V lost 2 bases and J lost 9; bases outside the gene matches: 4. Germline CDR1 reads MDHEN; CDR2 reads SYDVKM. For the CDR3, the DNA is TGTGCCAGCAGTTTAGACACTAGCGGGAGGGGTGAGCAGTTCTTC. It encodes CASSLDTSGRGEQFF.

This clone was seen only a few times. The V and J genes are TRBV5-1 and TRBJ2-3; 9 positions match TRBD2. This CDR3 is built from 16 residues. The J segment lost 6 bases and the V segment lost 0 bases, leaving 8 bases of the junction unmatched. In germline, CDR1 is SGHRS, CDR2 YFSETQ. In DNA, the CDR3 is TGCGCCAGCAGCTTGGCGGGGCGCGGGAGGGGCGATACGCAGTATTTT. It codes for CASSLAGRGRGDTQYF.

This clone has at least ten counts. V and J are TRBV7-9 and TRBJ2-7; 9 bases align to TRBD1. V lost 6 bases and J lost 2; bases outside the gene matches: 5. The CDR3 covers 14 residues. Germline loops: CDR1 SEHNR, CDR2 FQNEAQ (reference sequence). The chain's CDR3 is CASRFGQGTYEQYF. In DNA form, the CDR3 reads TGTGCCAGCAGATTCGGACAGGGGACCTACGAGCAGTACTTC.

The rearrangement uses TRBV29-1 and TRBJ2-7; D is perhaps TRBD1 (6 bases). CDR1 is SQVTM and CDR2 is ANQGSEA in the germline V gene. The CDR3 covers 15 residues. V shed 4 bases and J shed 2 bases, with 18 bases lying between them. This chain's CDR3 is CSVARQGTGPYEQYF. CDR3 bases: TGCAGCGTTGCTAGGCAGGGGACGGGTCCCTACGAGCAGTACTTC.

This clone showed up just a few times. An end of the junction does not agree with germline; a read error may underlie this. This chain connects TRBV5-1 to TRBJ1-5; no clear D. CDR3 length equals 13 residues. Germline values: CDR1 SGHRS, CDR2 YFSETQ. CDR3 coding DNA: TGCGCCAGCAGGTTGGCCTCCAATCAGCCCCAGCATTTT. Amino acids: CASRLASNQPQHF.

This clone occurred a few times. Other DNA sequences in this specimen translate into the identical CDR3. This chain connects TRBV18 to TRBJ1-5; D perhaps matches TRBD1 (5 bases). Looked up from germline, CDR1 is KGHSH and CDR2 is LQKENI. V was trimmed by 2 bases and J by 3 bases, leaving 8 bases between them. CDR3 length equals 14 residues. The CDR3 spells CASSPTGVNQPQHF. CDR3 bases: TGTGCCAGCTCACCAACAGGAGTCAATCAGCCCCAGCATTTT.

This clone was detected only once. The J gene is TRBJ2-5, the V gene TRBV20-1; a weak D match, TRBD2 (5 bases). The germline CDR1 and CDR2 sequences are DFQATT and SNEGSKA (reference sequence). The CDR3 is 11 amino acids. With 3 bases removed from V and 6 bases from J, the gap between germline ends came to 8 bases. The CDR3 DNA reads as TGCAGTGCTAGGAGGGCCCAGACCCAGTACTTC. This codes for CSARRAQTQYF.

The V and J genes are TRBV29-1 and TRBJ2-3; TRBD1 might be the D (6 bases). Trimming removed 3 bases at V and 2 bases at J, with 9 bases between. The CDR3 is 13 amino acids. Germline V gives CDR1 SQVTM, CDR2 ANQGSEA. The DNA for the CDR3 is TGCAGCGTTGAGGACAGTTACACAGATACGCAGTATTTT. It yields the protein CSVEDSYTDTQYF.

The rearrangement joins TRBV5-6 to TRBJ2-5, with unresolved D. With 4 bases removed from V and 4 bases from J, the gap between germline ends came to 11 bases. The CDR3 spans 13 residues. Germline-derived CDR1 and CDR2 are SGHDT and YYEEEE. CDR3 region: CASSSVGGETQYF. CDR3 DNA: TGTGCCAGCAGCAGTGTGGGCGGAGAGACCCAGTACTTC.

The CDR3 DNA sequence: TGTGCCAGCAGTTTGGGCAGAGCCTCTGGAAACACCATATATTTT. This sequence encodes CASSLGRASGNTIYF. The chain couples TRBV28 to TRBJ1-3; the D is unclear. This CDR3 contains 15 residues. Germline V gene sequence: CDR1 MDHEN, CDR2 SYDVKM. V gave up 3 bases and J gave up 0 bases, with 9 bases separating them.

This chain joins TRBV11-1 and TRBJ1-1; a possible D gene is TRBD1 (6 bases). There are 14 residues in the CDR3. CDR1 is SGHAT and CDR2 is FQDESV in the germline V gene (reference sequence). Trimming shortened V by 3 bases and J by 4 bases, and 12 bases separated the two germline ends. The CDR3 region has the DNA TGTGCCAGCAGCTTCAACAGGGATGGCACTGAAGCTTTCTTT. Its protein product is CASSFNRDGTEAFF.